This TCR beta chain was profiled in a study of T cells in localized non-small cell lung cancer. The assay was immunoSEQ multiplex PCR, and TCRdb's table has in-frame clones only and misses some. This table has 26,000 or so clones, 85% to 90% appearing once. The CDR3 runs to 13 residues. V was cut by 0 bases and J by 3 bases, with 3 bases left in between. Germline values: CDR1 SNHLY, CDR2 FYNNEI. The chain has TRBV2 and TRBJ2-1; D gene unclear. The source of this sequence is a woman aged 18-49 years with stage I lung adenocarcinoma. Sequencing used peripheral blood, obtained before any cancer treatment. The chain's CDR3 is CASSEAHYNEQFF. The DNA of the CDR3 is TGTGCCAGCAGTGAAGCCCACTACAATGAGCAGTTCTTC.